A single sample gave rise to the 14 T cell receptor beta chains below, sequenced in a study of T cell responses to AZD1222 COVID-19 vaccine. Libraries were prepared by immunoSEQ multiplex PCR; TCRdb keeps only in-frame clonotypes and omits some of them. The sample has about 110,000 clones, more than 85% seen once; the top ten hold 1% to 1.5%. The specimen comprised peripheral blood, sampled on day 0 of AZD1222 vaccination. Source of these receptors: an adult in good health.

The chain uses TRBV10-3 and TRBJ2-7, with 10 nucleotides matching TRBD2. Germline trimming cut 0 bases from V and 0 bases from J; bases unmatched to any gene: 5. This CDR3 is built from 17 residues. CDR1 ENHRY and CDR2 SYGVKD come from the germline V gene. CDR3 amino acids: CAISESTSGVSSYEQYF. The DNA for the CDR3 is TGTGCCATCAGTGAGTCTACTAGCGGGGTGAGCTCCTACGAGCAGTACTTC.

The chain employs TRBV5-1 and TRBJ2-1; a possible D gene is TRBD1 (5 bases). The CDR3 extends over 13 amino acids. With 1 base removed from V and 7 bases from J, the gap between germline ends came to 9 bases. Germline-derived CDR1 and CDR2 are SGHRS and YFSETQ. CDR3 protein: CASSLSQGNEQFF. The CDR3 DNA reads as TGCGCCAGCAGCTTGTCTCAGGGTAATGAGCAGTTCTTC.

The chain employs TRBV5-1 and TRBJ1-6; TRBD1 aligns across 7 bases. Per germline, CDR1 SGHRS and CDR2 YFSETQ. The V gene end was trimmed by 3 bases and the J gene end by 8 bases; junction bases not matched to a gene: 5. The length of the CDR3 is 14 residues. The CDR3 loop reads CASSWDSDYSPLHF. DNA of the CDR3: TGCGCCAGCAGCTGGGACAGTGATTATTCACCCCTCCACTTT. Together with reference TRBV5-1 and TRBJ1-6, the CDR3 gives the full variable domain: KAGVTQTPRYLIKTRGQQVTLSCSPISGHRSVSWYQQTPGQGLQFLFEYFSETQRNKGNFPGRFSGRQFSNSRSEMNVSTLELGDSALYLCASSWDSDYSPLHFGNGTRLTVT.

This chain links TRBV13 with TRBJ2-2; 8 bases are a match to TRBD2. The V segment lost 5 bases and the J segment 5 bases; nucleotides outside the gene matches: 4. Germline V gene sequence: CDR1 PRHDT, CDR2 FYEKMQ (reference sequence). CDR3 length equals 14 residues. CDR3 bases: TGTGCCAGCAGCCCTCGGGGGGGGACCGGGGAGCTGTTTTTT. Translating it yields CASSPRGGTGELFF.

The chain joins TRBV6-5 to TRBJ1-3; 7 bases fit TRBD1. CDR1 is MNHEY, CDR2 SVGAGI, per germline. J gave up 4 bases and V 6 bases, and 3 bases lay outside the gene matches. The CDR3 has 13 amino acids. The CDR3 DNA is TGTGCCAGCAGAAGACAGGGAGGAAACACCATATATTTT. It specifies CASRRQGGNTIYF.

This sequence joins TRBV28 and TRBJ2-7, with D possibly called TRBD1 or TRBD2 (5 bases each). Germline lookup yields CDR1 MDHEN and CDR2 SYDVKM. V lost 7 bases, J lost 0 bases, and 10 bases lay in between. This CDR3 spans 13 amino acids. The CDR3 DNA is TGTGCCAGCAAGGCAGGGAGCTCCTACGAGCAGTACTTC. It yields the protein CASKAGSSYEQYF.

The chain couples TRBV15 to TRBJ2-1, with 7 bases identical to TRBD1. The V gene's germline CDR1 is LNHNV and CDR2 YYDKDF (reference sequence). CDR3 length equals 16 residues. Trimming at V came to 5 bases and at J to 3 bases, leaving 10 bases not matched to a gene. In DNA, the CDR3 is TGTGCCACCAGCCCTCCCGACAGGGTCGGCTACAATGAGCAGTTCTTC. This translates into CATSPPDRVGYNEQFF.

This clone has just one count. V usage is TRBV19 and J usage is TRBJ1-5; D not certain. Per the germline V gene, CDR1 is LNHDA and CDR2 is SQIVND (reference sequence). CDR3 size: 14 residues. Trimming removed 5 bases at V and 2 bases at J, with 10 bases between. CDR3 in amino acids: CASSLEEGNQPQHF. CDR3 sequence (DNA): TGTGCCAGTAGTCTGGAGGAGGGCAATCAGCCCCAGCATTTT. The full variable domain, rest sourced from reference TRBV19 and TRBJ1-5, is DGGITQSPKYLFRKEGQNVTLSCEQNLNHDAMYWYRQDPGQGLRLIYYSQIVNDFQKGDIAEGYSVSREKKESFPLTVTSAQKNPTAFYLCASSLEEGNQPQHFGDGTRLSIL.

The J gene is TRBJ2-7, the V gene TRBV4-2; 9 nucleotides agree with TRBD2. V lost 0 bases and J lost 1; bases outside the gene matches: 10. The CDR3 has 18 amino acids. CDR1 and CDR2 from the germline V gene are LGHNA and YNFKEQ. The CDR3 DNA is TGTGCCAGCAGCCAAGACGTCCCGCGGGGGGGATCATCCTACGAGCAGTACTTC. It specifies CASSQDVPRGGSSYEQYF.

J is TRBJ1-2 and V is TRBV12-3 or TRBV12-4; 9 bases are shared with TRBD1. This CDR3 has 13 residues. The V gene end was trimmed by 5 bases and the J gene end by 7 bases; junction bases not matched to a gene: 5. This CDR3 is CASSPGTGLGYTF. As DNA, the CDR3 is TGTGCCAGCAGTCCCGGGACAGGGCTTGGCTACACCTTC.

This clone was observed a single time. This chain links TRBV5-6 with TRBJ1-6; D is perhaps TRBD1 (5 bases). Germline V CDR1 and CDR2: SGHDT, YYEEEE. V lost 2 bases and J lost 8, with 17 bases in between. The CDR3 is 16 residues long. CDR3 bases: TGTGCCAGCAGCTTTGGGGACCCCGGTCGGGATTCACCCCTCCACTTT. As protein: CASSFGDPGRDSPLHF.

The chain couples TRBV18 to TRBJ2-3; no definite D call. The CDR3 length is 12 residues. CDR1 KGHSH and CDR2 LQKENI come from the germline V gene. Deletions cut 6 bases from V and 0 bases from J, with 4 bases between. The CDR3 sequence: CASSTSTDTQYF. The CDR3 DNA reads as TGTGCCAGCTCCACTAGCACAGATACGCAGTATTTT.

This rearrangement joins TRBV28 to TRBJ1-5, with D maybe TRBD1 (6 bases). The length of the CDR3 is 15 residues. Germline CDR1 is MDHEN and CDR2 is SYDVKM. Between the trimmed V and J ends, which lost 4 bases and 4 bases, there was a span of 14 bases. The CDR3, as DNA: TGTGCCAGCAGTTCAACAGGGTTACGGAATCAGCCCCAGCATTTT. Translating it yields CASSSTGLRNQPQHF.

The chain couples TRBV27 to TRBJ2-5, with 7 bases that match TRBD2. Looked up from germline, CDR1 is MNHEY and CDR2 is SMNVEV (reference sequence). CDR3 length: 15 residues. Trimming at V came to 6 bases and at J to 5 bases, leaving 12 bases not matched to a gene. CDR3 DNA sequence: TGTGCCAGCAGCAGAACTGGAAGGGAGGGCGAGACCCAGTACTTC. It is translated as CASSRTGREGETQYF.